This passage covers 25 T cell receptor beta chains from one sample sequenced in a study of T cell responses to AZD1222 COVID-19 vaccine. TCRdb's table, derived via immunoSEQ multiplex PCR, lists solely in-frame clones and lacks some. The table has 90,000 to 120,000 clones, nearly 90% seen once. The sequences come from peripheral blood, collected 28 days after the second AZD1222 dose. These receptors were obtained from an adult who received the AZD1222 COVID-19 vaccine.

This chain links TRBV11-2 with TRBJ1-2; the D gene is possibly TRBD1 (5 bases). This CDR3 spans 14 amino acids. The germline V and J ends were trimmed by 6 bases and 5 bases, with 16 bases remaining between them. The germline V gene encodes CDR1 SGHAT and CDR2 FQNNGV. CDR3 in amino acids: CASSFSREAYGYTF. As DNA, the CDR3 is TGTGCCAGCAGTTTTAGCAGGGAGGCTTATGGCTACACCTTC. The full variable domain, with the rest looked up from reference TRBV11-2 and TRBJ1-2, is EAGVAQSPRYKIIEKRQSVAFWCNPISGHATLYWYQQILGQGPKLLIQFQNNGVVDDSQLPKDRFSAERLKGVDSTLKIQPAKLEDSAVYLCASSFSREAYGYTFGSGTRLTVV.

The chain combines TRBV3-1 (or the pseudogene TRBV3-2) with TRBJ2-3, with 8 bases identical to TRBD1. This CDR3 is 14 amino acids long. Germline CDR1 LGHDT, CDR2 YNNKEL (reference sequence). V was pared by 4 bases and J by 6 bases, with 6 bases of the junction left unmatched. The CDR3 sequence: CASSRTGFYDTQYF. The CDR3 coding sequence is TGTGCCAGCAGCCGGACAGGGTTCTACGATACGCAGTATTTT.

This chain's CDR3 is CASSLGRTLLKYF. In nucleotides, the CDR3 is TGTGCCAGCAGCTTGGGTAGAACCCTACTGAAGTACTTC. The J gene is TRBJ2-7, the V gene TRBV5-5; D is undetermined. Germline-derived CDR1 and CDR2 are SGHKS and YYEKEE (reference sequence). The CDR3 is 13 residues long. V lost 0 bases, J lost 11 bases, and 15 bases lay in between.

The chain is built from TRBV6-2 or TRBV6-3 and TRBJ1-6, with D possibly TRBD1 on 5 matching bases. This CDR3 comprises 15 residues. CDR1 is MNHEY, CDR2 SVGEGT, per germline. V dropped 2 bases and J dropped 10 bases, with 15 bases sitting between them. The CDR3, as DNA: TGTGCCAGCAGTTACGAGGAGGGTGGGGGATCACCCCTCCACTTT. It codes for CASSYEEGGGSPLHF.

The V and J genes are TRBV18 and TRBJ1-3; D uncertain. CDR3 length: 14 residues. Germline lookup yields CDR1 KGHSH and CDR2 LQKENI. Between the trimmed V and J ends, which lost 3 bases and 4 bases, there was a span of 10 bases. The CDR3 reads CASSPDVSGNTIYF. The CDR3, as DNA: TGTGCCAGCTCACCCGACGTTTCAGGAAACACCATATATTTT.

The rearrangement uses TRBV9 and TRBJ1-1, with a tentative D call TRBD1 (5 bases). Germline-derived CDR1 and CDR2 are SGDLS and YYNGEE. CDR3 size: 15 residues. The V and J ends lost 0 bases and 5 bases respectively, with 14 bases between them. CDR3 in amino acids: CASSVGGTGGTEAFF. The CDR3 DNA is TGTGCCAGCAGCGTAGGGGGGACGGGTGGGACTGAAGCTTTCTTT.

The genes are TRBV7-6 and TRBJ2-1; 16 nucleotides align to TRBD2. Trimming cost V 4 bases and J 8 bases; bases outside gene matches: 2. CDR1 is SGHVS and CDR2 is FNYEAQ in the germline V gene. The CDR3 sequence is 15 residues long. The chain's CDR3 is CASSSGLAGGDEQFF. For the CDR3, the DNA is TGTGCCAGCAGCTCGGGACTAGCGGGGGGGGATGAGCAGTTCTTC.

This chain connects TRBV6-5 to TRBJ1-5; tentatively, D is TRBD1 (5 bases). The CDR3 loop spans 14 amino acids. V lost 0 bases and J lost 5, with 8 bases in between. The germline CDR1 and CDR2 sequences are MNHEY and SVGAGI. The CDR3, as DNA: TGTGCCAGCAGTTACTCTCGAGGGGATCAGCCCCAGCATTTT. The encoded protein is CASSYSRGDQPQHF.

The gene calls are TRBV6-1 and TRBJ2-4; no clear D. V was trimmed by 1 base and J by 5 bases, leaving 3 bases between them. Germline CDR1 and CDR2: MNHNS and SASEGT. The CDR3 covers 12 residues. The DNA of the CDR3 is TGTGCCAGCAGTGAAGGACAAAACATTCAGTACTTC. The encoded protein is CASSEGQNIQYF.

This sequence joins TRBV13 and TRBJ2-5; D perhaps matches TRBD2 (5 bases). The CDR3 length is 16 residues. Looked up from germline, CDR1 is PRHDT and CDR2 is FYEKMQ (reference sequence). Deletions cut 5 bases from V and 5 bases from J, with 21 bases between. Here the CDR3 reads CASSPSGGGRWETQYF. DNA for the CDR3: TGTGCCAGCAGCCCTTCCGGTGGAGGAAGGTGGGAGACCCAGTACTTC.

V gene TRBV11-2 combines with J gene TRBJ1-1; D is undetermined. The CDR3 is 14 residues long. Trimming pared 0 bases from V and 1 base from J, leaving 6 bases between. Germline-derived CDR1 and CDR2 are SGHAT and FQNNGV. CDR3 nucleotides: TGTGCCAGCAGCTTAGACCAGGCGAACACTGAAGCTTTCTTT. Amino acids: CASSLDQANTEAFF.

This clone was detected only once. The chain recombines TRBV24-1 with TRBJ1-1; D ambiguous. This CDR3 has 14 residues. The V end lost 3 bases, the J end lost 0 bases, and 7 bases lay between the germline ends. In germline, CDR1 is KGHDR, CDR2 SFDVKD. CDR3 bases: TGTGCCACCAGTGATGGGGTAATGAACACTGAAGCTTTCTTT. Its translation: CATSDGVMNTEAFF.

The J gene is TRBJ2-7, the V gene TRBV7-9, with TRBD1 as a possible D gene (6 bases). CDR1 and CDR2 (germline): SEHNR, FQNEAQ (reference sequence). This CDR3 is built from 15 residues. V was trimmed by 5 bases and J by 1 base, leaving 15 bases between them. CDR3 sequence reads: CASSQPGHHSYEQYF. In DNA, the CDR3 is TGTGCCAGCAGCCAGCCGGGACACCATTCCTACGAGCAGTACTTC.

This clone has a handful of counts. The chain carries TRBV12-3 or TRBV12-4 and TRBJ1-2; tentative D call: TRBD1 (5 bases). This CDR3 comprises 13 residues. The V gene lost 1 base and the J gene lost 5 bases, with 8 bases spanning the gap. The CDR3 nucleotides read TGTGCCAGCAGTTTAGGGGGCTCTTATGGCTACACCTTC. Its protein is CASSLGGSYGYTF.

The chain links TRBV4-3 to TRBJ1-3; no firm D call. V shed 0 bases and J shed 0 bases, with 12 bases lying between them. The CDR3 consists of 17 residues. Germline V gene lookup returns CDR1 LGHNA and CDR2 YSLEER. The CDR3 bases are TGCGCCAGCAGCCAAGATACCGGAACCGGCTCTGGAAACACCATATATTTT. Amino acid sequence: CASSQDTGTGSGNTIYF.

The chain couples TRBV4-1 to TRBJ1-1, with TRBD1 identical over 11 bases. The CDR3 extends over 15 amino acids. Per the germline V gene, CDR1 is MGHRA and CDR2 is YSYEKL. After removal of 3 bases from V and 3 bases from J, the junction contained 3 bases not matched to a gene. The chain's CDR3 is CASSQGQGGDTEAFF. The CDR3, as DNA: TGCGCCAGCAGCCAGGGACAGGGGGGAGACACTGAAGCTTTCTTT.

The rearrangement joins TRBV28 to TRBJ1-2; 9 nucleotides line up with TRBD1. The CDR3 is 13 residues long. Germline V gene data show CDR1 as MDHEN and CDR2 as SYDVKM. With V trimmed by 11 bases and J by 4 bases, 8 bases remained unmatched. CDR3 residues: CAGTGTGTYGYTF. CDR3 bases: TGTGCCGGTACCGGGACAGGGACCTATGGCTACACCTTC.

This chain links TRBV30 with TRBJ1-2; tentative D call: TRBD1 (6 bases). Germline assignment: CDR1 GTSNPN and CDR2 SVGIG (reference sequence). Trimming cost V 6 bases and J 4 bases, with 12 bases left between them. CDR3 length: 12 amino acids. The CDR3 is CACNGGGYGYTF. CDR3 nucleotide sequence: TGTGCCTGCAACGGGGGCGGCTATGGCTACACCTTC.

V is TRBV5-5 and J is TRBJ1-3, with a possible D match to TRBD1 (5 bases). V dropped 0 bases and J dropped 0 bases, with 13 bases sitting between them. This CDR3 is 17 amino acids long. Germline CDR1 SGHKS, CDR2 YYEKEE (reference sequence). CDR3 sequence reads: CASSLAFQGASGNTIYF. The CDR3 coding sequence is TGTGCCAGCAGCTTGGCATTTCAGGGCGCCTCTGGAAACACCATATATTTT.

The chain carries TRBV27 and TRBJ1-1; 10 bases agree with TRBD1. The CDR3 is made up of 14 amino acids. Germline assignment: CDR1 MNHEY and CDR2 SMNVEV (reference sequence). V lost 0 bases and J lost 6; bases outside the gene matches: 1. The chain's CDR3 is CASSLSGQGPEAFF. The CDR3 coding sequence is TGTGCCAGCAGTTTATCGGGACAGGGGCCTGAAGCTTTCTTT.

The V gene is TRBV5-1, the J gene TRBJ2-7; D perhaps matches TRBD1 (5 bases). Germline V gene lookup returns CDR1 SGHRS and CDR2 YFSETQ. The CDR3 sequence is 15 residues long. V lost 0 bases and J 0 bases, leaving 10 bases between the germline ends. DNA for the CDR3: TGCGCCAGCAGCTTGGATGCGCAGGGCTCCTACGAGCAGTACTTC. It yields the protein CASSLDAQGSYEQYF.

The chain carries TRBV4-2 and TRBJ2-1; 8 bases are shared with TRBD1. The V gene's germline CDR1 is LGHNA and CDR2 YNFKEQ. The V segment lost 4 bases and the J segment 5 bases; nucleotides outside the gene matches: 7. The CDR3 is 15 amino acids. Here the CDR3 reads CASSPRQGTHNEQFF. For the CDR3, the DNA is TGTGCCAGCAGCCCCCGACAGGGGACCCACAATGAGCAGTTCTTC.

The V and J genes are TRBV4-2 and TRBJ2-7; 7 nucleotides align to TRBD2. J lost 4 bases, V lost 4 bases, and 13 bases had no gene match. CDR3 length equals 16 residues. Germline loops: CDR1 LGHNA, CDR2 YNFKEQ. The CDR3: CASSPHGGGTLYEQYF. For the CDR3, the DNA is TGTGCCAGCAGCCCCCATGGGGGGGGGACTCTTTACGAGCAGTACTTC.

V usage is TRBV24-1 and J usage is TRBJ2-7; tentatively, D is TRBD2 (6 bases). Germline V gene data show CDR1 as KGHDR and CDR2 as SFDVKD. This CDR3 has 14 amino acids. Trimming took off 9 bases at V and 4 bases at J, with 18 bases between the two ends. The CDR3, as DNA: TGTGCCACCGGGCGGTCGGGGGTCATGTACGAGCAGTACTTC. It translates to CATGRSGVMYEQYF.

The chain joins TRBV5-1 to TRBJ2-3; 10 bases fit TRBD1. This CDR3 contains 15 residues. Germline CDR1 SGHRS, CDR2 YFSETQ. Trimming took 4 bases from V and 3 from J; bases not matched to a gene: 5. The CDR3 region is CASSIGTGATDTQYF. The DNA for the CDR3 is TGCGCCAGCAGCATCGGGACAGGGGCTACAGATACGCAGTATTTT.